This entry lists 30 T cell receptor beta chains sequenced from one sample in a study of vaccination and CD4 T cells after COVID-19. As for treatment: approximately nine-day PBMC culture with coronavirus spike peptide pools or control peptides (ViraFEST assay). An Oncomine TCR Beta short-read assay was used to sequence the DNA from cultured CD4+ T cells. TCRdb redid the calling of the PCR reads with MiXCR, one entry per CDR3 protein. The sample shows under 20,000 distinct CDR3 sequences, about 38% of them seen only once. Their antigens are not known. Here the sequenced sample was CD4+ T cells from blood, cultured in vitro, taken before SARS-CoV-2 vaccination. These receptors were taken from a human donor who received a COVID-19 vaccine.

This clonotype showed up just a few times. The chain is built from TRBV2 and TRBJ1-2; D gene unclear. Trimming left V 7 bases short and J 4 bases short, with 10 bases between. Germline CDR1 SNHLY, CDR2 FYNNEI. This CDR3 spans 12 amino acids. The CDR3 region is CASNRDGYGYTF. Here the CDR3 DNA reads TGTGCCAGCAACAGAGACGGCTATGGCTACACCTTC.

The genes are TRBV2 and TRBJ2-1; 11 bases fit TRBD2. There are 15 residues in the CDR3. CDR1 is SNHLY, CDR2 FYNNEI, per germline. V dropped 2 bases and J dropped 8; count of bases not matched to a gene: 5. This chain's CDR3 is CASSERLAGGDEQFF. In DNA form, the CDR3 reads TGTGCCAGCAGTGAACGGCTAGCGGGGGGTGATGAGCAGTTCTTC. Based on the CDR3 plus reference TRBV2 and TRBJ2-1, the full variable domain is EPEVTQTPSHQVTQMGQEVILRCVPISNHLYFYWYRQILGQKVEFLVSFYNNEISEKSEIFDDQFSVERPDGSNFTLKIRSTKLEDSAMYFCASSERLAGGDEQFFGPGTRLTVL.

The chain has TRBV5-1 and TRBJ1-1, with 7 bases aligning to TRBD1. After removal of 2 bases from V and 2 bases from J, the junction contained 9 bases not matched to a gene. The CDR3 is 16 amino acids. CDR1 is SGHRS and CDR2 is YFSETQ in the germline V gene. The CDR3 region has the DNA TGCGCCAGCAGCTTTGGTCGACAGGGCTTAAACACTGAAGCTTTCTTT. Translation: CASSFGRQGLNTEAFF.

The chain joins TRBV20-1 to TRBJ2-1; D may correspond to TRBD1 or TRBD2 (5 bases each). The CDR3 runs 16 residues. CDR1 is DFQATT and CDR2 is SNEGSKA in the germline V gene (reference sequence). With 0 bases removed from V and 9 bases from J, the gap between germline ends came to 21 bases. The CDR3: CSARDGSVAGAAEQFF. The DNA of the CDR3 is TGCAGTGCTAGAGATGGTTCCGTGGCCGGGGCCGCTGAGCAGTTCTTC.

This clonotype was observed a few times. The genes are TRBV12-3 or TRBV12-4 and TRBJ2-2; D is unclear. V lost 5 bases, J lost 7 bases, and 8 bases lay in between. CDR3 length: 12 residues. The CDR3 region has the DNA TGTGCCAGCAGTGACCTGGGCGGGGAGCTGTTTTTT. Translated: CASSDLGGELFF.

There are a few counts of this clonotype. V is TRBV12-3 or TRBV12-4 and J is TRBJ1-5; D unresolved. This CDR3 comprises 14 residues. Trimming stripped 6 bases from V and 4 bases from J, with 13 bases between. Written as DNA, the CDR3 is TGTGCCAGCAGCCGGAGAATAGTTAATCAGCCCCAGCATTTT. It codes for CASSRRIVNQPQHF.

V is TRBV18 and J is TRBJ1-6, with a possible D match to TRBD1 (6 bases). Germline values: CDR1 KGHSH, CDR2 LQKENI. The CDR3 has 14 amino acids. Trimming removed 3 bases from V and 7 bases from J, with 10 bases in between. CDR3 region: CASSPQGRNSPLHF. The CDR3 nucleotides read TGTGCCAGCTCACCCCAGGGGAGGAATTCACCCCTCCACTTT.

The chain employs TRBV12-3 or TRBV12-4 and TRBJ1-1; 11 nucleotides match TRBD1. This CDR3 is built from 16 residues. The J segment lost 1 base and the V segment lost 5 bases, leaving 6 bases of the junction unmatched. The CDR3 DNA follows: TGTGCCAGCAGTGCTGGACAGGGGGCCCCGAACACTGAAGCTTTCTTT. Its translation: CASSAGQGAPNTEAFF.

The J gene is TRBJ2-3, the V gene TRBV11-2; the D gene could be TRBD1 or TRBD2 (5 bases each). The length of the CDR3 is 15 residues. Germline loops: CDR1 SGHAT, CDR2 FQNNGV. V was shortened by 5 bases and J by 0 bases, with 12 bases between the two germline ends. The DNA for the CDR3 is TGTGCCAGCAGCCTCGGGACCTTTAGCACAGATACGCAGTATTTT. This translates into CASSLGTFSTDTQYF.

The chain is built from TRBV20-1 and TRBJ2-1, with TRBD2 identical over 12 bases. The CDR3 has 15 amino acids. Trimming cost V 2 bases and J 7 bases; bases outside gene matches: 6. CDR1 and CDR2 from the germline V gene are DFQATT and SNEGSKA (reference sequence). CDR3 nucleotide sequence: TGCAGTGCTAGACCCGGACTAGCGGGGAAAAATGAGCAGTTCTTC. This encodes CSARPGLAGKNEQFF.

This clonotype is categorized as medium-sized (0.01 to 0.1%). This chain joins TRBV20-1 and TRBJ2-3; D uncertain. Trimming took 5 bases from V and 2 from J, leaving 8 bases between them. The CDR3 spans 12 residues. Germline CDR1 DFQATT, CDR2 SNEGSKA (reference sequence). The CDR3 bases are TGCAGTGCTGGCCGGAACACAGATACGCAGTATTTT. Translation gives CSAGRNTDTQYF.

The rearrangement joins TRBV20-1 to TRBJ2-7, with D tentatively TRBD2 (5 bases). Germline V gene sequence: CDR1 DFQATT, CDR2 SNEGSKA (reference sequence). V was shortened by 0 bases and J by 3 bases, with 9 bases between the two germline ends. CDR3 length: 13 amino acids. The CDR3, as DNA: TGCAGTGCTAGAGAGACCGGACTCTACGAGCAGTACTTC. Its translation is CSARETGLYEQYF.

This clonotype was detected only a few times. The J gene is TRBJ1-2, the V gene TRBV6-5; TRBD1 matches 10 bases. The CDR3 contains 17 residues. J was trimmed by 5 bases and V by 2 bases; bases with no gene match: 11. Germline V CDR1 and CDR2: MNHEY, SVGAGI. CDR3 in amino acids: CASSYLSRTGGKYGYTF. The CDR3 DNA sequence: TGTGCCAGCAGTTACCTTTCCAGGACAGGGGGGAAGTATGGCTACACCTTC.

There are a few counts of this clonotype. V gene TRBV7-9 combines with J gene TRBJ2-7; D gene uncertain. The germline V gene encodes CDR1 SEHNR and CDR2 FQNEAQ (reference sequence). Trimming left V 5 bases short and J 7 bases short, with 18 bases between. This CDR3 is 14 amino acids long. The CDR3 reads CASSLSGLDGEQYF. The CDR3 region has the DNA TGTGCCAGCAGCCTTTCGGGCCTCGACGGGGAGCAGTACTTC.

J is TRBJ1-6 and V is TRBV5-1; D perhaps matches TRBD1 (5 bases). The V and J ends lost 1 base and 5 bases respectively, with 10 bases between them. Per germline, CDR1 SGHRS and CDR2 YFSETQ. CDR3 length: 15 residues. Here the CDR3 DNA reads TGCGCCAGCAGCTTGCAGGGTTACCATAATTCACCCCTCCACTTT. It yields the protein CASSLQGYHNSPLHF.

V is TRBV12-3 or TRBV12-4 and J is TRBJ1-5, with 7 positions matching TRBD1. Trimming took 5 bases from V and 5 from J; bases not matched to a gene: 12. The CDR3 runs 16 residues. CDR3 protein: CASSPRQGGGHQPQHF. CDR3 in DNA: TGTGCCAGCAGTCCCCGACAGGGAGGAGGGCATCAGCCCCAGCATTTT.

V usage is TRBV29-1 and J usage is TRBJ2-7; D possibly corresponds to TRBD2 (6 bases). Trimming pared 7 bases from V and 6 bases from J, leaving 16 bases between. The CDR3 extends over 12 amino acids. In germline, CDR1 is SQVTM, CDR2 ANQGSEA. CDR3 nucleotide sequence: TGCAGCGCTGCGAGGGACTCACGCGAGCAGTACTTC. Encoded protein: CSAARDSREQYF.

V is TRBV15 and J is TRBJ1-5, with D uncertain. Trimming took off 0 bases at V and 2 bases at J, with 5 bases between the two ends. Germline lookup yields CDR1 LNHNV and CDR2 YYDKDF (reference sequence). The CDR3 runs to 14 residues. CDR3: CATSRDFGNQPQHF. The CDR3 DNA reads TGTGCCACCAGCAGAGATTTCGGCAATCAGCCCCAGCATTTT.

CDR3 coding DNA: TGTGCCAGCAGCACAGGGGGCCATGGCTACACCTTC. This sequence encodes CASSTGGHGYTF. The V call is TRBV28, the J call TRBJ1-2; 9 bases agree with TRBD1. Germline-derived CDR1 and CDR2 are MDHEN and SYDVKM. The V segment lost 6 bases and the J segment 6 bases; nucleotides outside the gene matches: 2. The CDR3 contains 12 residues.

This clonotype was detected only a few times. The gene calls are TRBV7-9 and TRBJ1-3, with unresolved D. Germline values: CDR1 SEHNR, CDR2 FQNEAQ (reference sequence). The germline V and J ends were trimmed by 3 bases and 0 bases, with 15 bases remaining between them. The CDR3 is made up of 17 amino acids. CDR3 amino acids: CASSFLLVPPSGNTIYF. CDR3 coding DNA: TGTGCCAGCAGCTTTCTCTTGGTTCCTCCCTCTGGAAACACCATATATTTT. Based on the CDR3 plus reference TRBV7-9 and TRBJ1-3, the full variable domain is DTGVSQNPRHKITKRGQNVTFRCDPISEHNRLYWYRQTLGQGPEFLTYFQNEAQLEKSRLLSDRFSAERPKGSFSTLEIQRTEQGDSAMYLCASSFLLVPPSGNTIYFGEGSWLTVV.

The rearrangement uses TRBV19 and TRBJ1-1; 8 bases are a match to TRBD1. Per germline, CDR1 LNHDA and CDR2 SQIVND (reference sequence). The CDR3 spans 14 residues. V shed 4 bases, J shed 7 bases, and the junction held 8 bases outside the gene matches. CDR3 in amino acids: CASSTYRGEGEAFF. CDR3 bases: TGTGCCAGTAGTACATACAGGGGGGAAGGTGAAGCTTTCTTT.

This clonotype was counted a few times. V usage is TRBV11-3 and J usage is TRBJ2-5, with D possibly being TRBD1 (6 bases). V lost 1 base to trimming and J lost 5 bases, with 14 bases between them. Germline V lookup: CDR1 SGHNT, CDR2 YENEEA. This CDR3 is 15 amino acids long. CDR3 sequence: CASSLAPSGAETQYF. DNA of the CDR3: TGTGCCAGCAGCTTAGCGCCCTCAGGGGCGGAGACCCAGTACTTC.

The CDR3, as DNA: TGTGCCAGCAGCCCGGGGACAGGGACCCCCTACGAGCAGTACTTC. This codes for CASSPGTGTPYEQYF. The chain has TRBV5-4 and TRBJ2-1, with 9 bases identical to TRBD1. The DNA end lines up better with TRBJ2-7; the J call may be wrong. Germline CDR1 is SGHNT and CDR2 is YYREEE (reference sequence). The CDR3 spans 15 residues.

The chain couples TRBV20-1 to TRBJ1-6; unclear D gene. V gave up 0 bases and J gave up 10 bases, with 7 bases separating them. Germline V CDR1 and CDR2: DFQATT, SNEGSKA (reference sequence). This CDR3 has 12 residues. The CDR3 loop reads CSARDQDSPLHF. CDR3 bases: TGCAGTGCTAGAGATCAGGACTCACCCCTCCACTTT.

CDR3 loop: CASSGGHKGMNYGYTF. The DNA for the CDR3 is TGTGCCAGCAGCGGGGGCCACAAGGGTATGAACTATGGCTACACCTTC. The V call is TRBV9, the J call TRBJ1-2, with D possibly matching TRBD1 (5 bases). Germline V gives CDR1 SGDLS, CDR2 YYNGEE. The CDR3 is made up of 16 amino acids. V gave up 3 bases and J gave up 2 bases, with 17 bases separating them.

The gene calls are TRBV20-1 and TRBJ1-6, with TRBD1 as a possible D gene (6 bases). Trimming removed 6 bases from V and 2 bases from J, with 11 bases in between. Germline lookup yields CDR1 DFQATT and CDR2 SNEGSKA (reference sequence). This CDR3 spans 14 amino acids. CDR3: CSATDRTYNSPLHF. Here the CDR3 DNA reads TGCAGTGCCACCGACAGGACCTATAATTCACCCCTCCACTTT.

This clonotype was seen a few times. This rearrangement joins TRBV5-6 to TRBJ1-2; 8 bases agree with TRBD1. This CDR3 contains 16 residues. The germline CDR1 and CDR2 sequences are SGHDT and YYEEEE. With 0 bases clipped from V and 4 bases from J, the junction kept 8 bases outside the gene matches. CDR3 amino acids: CASSLDRGAPVYGYTF. The CDR3 region has the DNA TGTGCCAGCAGCTTGGACAGGGGGGCGCCAGTCTATGGCTACACCTTC.

This clonotype has a handful of counts. The V call is TRBV7-8, the J call TRBJ1-1, with D hard to call. The length of the CDR3 is 14 residues. Germline V CDR1 and CDR2: SGHVS, FQNEAQ. Trimming stripped 5 bases from V and 0 bases from J, with 10 bases between. The CDR3 loop reads CASSPSSLNTEAFF. The DNA of the CDR3 is TGTGCCAGCAGCCCCAGCTCCTTGAACACTGAAGCTTTCTTT. Full variable domain (outside the CDR3, taken from reference TRBV7-8 and TRBJ1-1): GAGVSQSPRYKVAKRGQDVALRCDPISGHVSLFWYQQALGQGPEFLTYFQNEAQLDKSGLPSDRFFAERPEGSVSTLKIQRTQQEDSAVYLCASSPSSLNTEAFFGQGTRLTVV.

The rearrangement links TRBV6-1 to TRBJ2-3; 10 bases line up with TRBD2. The CDR3 sequence is 17 residues long. The germline gives CDR1 MNHNS, CDR2 SASEGT. Trimming removed 4 bases from V and 2 bases from J; junction bases left unmatched: 9. In DNA, the CDR3 is TGTGCCAGCAGTGCCCCCCCGAGCGGGGGGGACACAGATACGCAGTATTTT. Its protein product is CASSAPPSGGDTDTQYF.

CDR3 nucleotide sequence: TGCGCCAGCAGCCAAGAAGCGGGGGGGGTAGCCGGGGAGCTGTTTTTT. Protein product: CASSQEAGGVAGELFF. The chain combines TRBV4-1 with TRBJ2-2; 10 bases are a match to TRBD2. Germline V gene sequence: CDR1 MGHRA, CDR2 YSYEKL. The CDR3 consists of 16 residues. V shed 0 bases and J 6 bases; nucleotides not matched to a gene: 4.